Listed here are 19 T cell receptor beta chains from one sample, sequenced in a study of ipilimumab plus nivolumab after autologous stem cell transplantation. Libraries were prepared by immunoSEQ multiplex PCR; TCRdb keeps only in-frame clonotypes and omits some of them. The profile covers 20,000 or so clones, with less than 85% appearing a single time and 20% to 25% taken by the ten largest. The sequencing here drew on PBMCs, taken in a trial of ipilimumab plus nivolumab as post-transplant consolidation. The receptor source for this set is a male donor with diffuse large B-cell lymphoma.

This chain links TRBV6-6 with TRBJ1-3, with 8 bases fitting TRBD1. CDR1 and CDR2 from the germline V gene are MNHNY and SVGAGI (reference sequence). The V gene end was trimmed by 5 bases and the J gene end by 4 bases; junction bases not matched to a gene: 7. The CDR3 runs 15 residues. The CDR3 DNA reads TGTGCCAGCAGTGCAGGGACAGGTGGAGGAAACACCATATATTTT. As protein: CASSAGTGGGNTIYF.

The chain joins TRBV5-1 to TRBJ2-1; tentative D call: TRBD1 (5 bases). CDR1 is SGHRS and CDR2 is YFSETQ in the germline V gene. The CDR3 is 16 residues long. The V end lost 4 bases, the J end lost 12 bases, and 26 bases lay between the germline ends. In DNA, the CDR3 is TGCGCCAGCAGCCTGCAGGGTCGCCAACCTACAATGATGCAGTTCTTC. Translation: CASSLQGRQPTMMQFF.

The chain employs TRBV5-5 and TRBJ1-3; D not resolved. Between the trimmed V and J ends, which lost 0 bases and 4 bases, there was a span of 11 bases. Looked up from germline, CDR1 is SGHKS and CDR2 is YYEKEE (reference sequence). The CDR3 consists of 15 residues. The DNA for the CDR3 is TGTGCCAGCAGCTTGGGCGCTTTAATGGGAAACACCATATATTTT. This translates into CASSLGALMGNTIYF.

With regard to this clone: Its ends do not fully match the called genes, so a read error is possible. CDR3 sequence reads: CASSSGQGVQYF. The CDR3 coding sequence is TGTGCTAGCAGCTCAGGACAGGGTGTGCAGTACTTC. The J gene is TRBJ2-7, the V gene TRBV7-7, with 8 nucleotides matching TRBD1. The CDR3 is made up of 12 amino acids. Per the germline V gene, CDR1 is SSHAT and CDR2 is FNYEAQ (reference sequence).

The chain recombines TRBV29-1 with TRBJ2-3, with 8 bases lining up with TRBD2. The CDR3 has 14 amino acids. The germline CDR1 and CDR2 sequences are SQVTM and ANQGSEA. Losses at the gene ends were 8 bases for V and 0 bases for J; bases not matched to a gene: 7. Written as DNA, the CDR3 is TGCAGCTCCGGACCTAGCGGGAGCACAGATACGCAGTATTTT. As protein: CSSGPSGSTDTQYF.

The chain recombines TRBV5-1 with TRBJ2-5, with 8 bases fitting TRBD1. Germline CDR1 and CDR2: SGHRS and YFSETQ. V shed 0 bases and J 4 bases; nucleotides not matched to a gene: 5. The CDR3 is 15 residues long. CDR3 in DNA: TGCGCCAGCAGCTTGGGACAGGGGATTGGAGAGACCCAGTACTTC. Amino acids: CASSLGQGIGETQYF. The entire variable domain, with the rest obtained from reference TRBV5-1 and TRBJ2-5, is as follows: KAGVTQTPRYLIKTRGQQVTLSCSPISGHRSVSWYQQTPGQGLQFLFEYFSETQRNKGNFPGRFSGRQFSNSRSEMNVSTLELGDSALYLCASSLGQGIGETQYFGPGTRLLVL.

The chain is built from TRBV9 and TRBJ2-5, with 7 positions matching TRBD2. Germline assignment: CDR1 SGDLS and CDR2 YYNGEE. The V gene end was trimmed by 0 bases and the J gene end by 5 bases; junction bases not matched to a gene: 10. This CDR3 region has 16 residues. CDR3 in amino acids: CASSVDDGRSEETQYF. The CDR3 DNA reads TGTGCCAGCAGCGTAGACGACGGGAGGTCAGAGGAGACCCAGTACTTC. Based on the CDR3 plus reference TRBV9 and TRBJ2-5, the full variable domain is DSGVTQTPKHLITATGQRVTLRCSPRSGDLSVYWYQQSLDQGLQFLIQYYNGEERAKGNILERFSAQQFPDLHSELNLSSLELGDSALYFCASSVDDGRSEETQYFGPGTRLLVL.

The V and J genes are TRBV7-9 and TRBJ1-4; D remains unclear. CDR3 length: 14 amino acids. Per the germline V gene, CDR1 is SEHNR and CDR2 is FQNEAQ (reference sequence). V lost 4 bases and J lost 8, with 14 bases in between. DNA of the CDR3: TGTGCCAGCAGCTCACTCGTGGGGAAGGAAAAACTGTTTTTT. Protein sequence: CASSSLVGKEKLFF.

This chain uses TRBV6-1 with TRBJ1-1; D may be TRBD1 (6 bases). CDR1 and CDR2 from the germline V gene are MNHNS and SASEGT. V was pared by 5 bases and J by 5 bases, with 15 bases between. CDR3 length: 14 amino acids. CDR3 sequence: CASSSPGVRTEAFF. DNA for the CDR3: TGTGCCAGCAGTTCCCCAGGGGTCCGGACTGAAGCTTTCTTT.

This clone has more than one count but fewer than ten. CDR3 residues: CASSLLAGGPPGELFF. The CDR3 DNA reads TGTGCCAGCAGCCTCCTGGCGGGAGGGCCTCCCGGGGAGCTGTTTTTT. The chain has TRBV5-5 and TRBJ2-2, with TRBD2 matching 9 bases. Germline V gives CDR1 SGHKS, CDR2 YYEKEE (reference sequence). The CDR3 runs 16 residues. Losses at the gene ends were 4 bases for V and 6 bases for J; bases not matched to a gene: 10. Supplemented by reference TRBV5-5 and TRBJ2-2, the full variable domain reads DAGVTQSPTHLIKTRGQQVTLRCSPISGHKSVSWYQQVLGQGPQFIFQYYEKEERGRGNFPDRFSARQFPNYSSELNVNALLLGDSALYLCASSLLAGGPPGELFFGEGSRLTVL.

The chain is built from TRBV6-1 and TRBJ2-3, with TRBD2 matching over 9 bases. The CDR3 covers 14 residues. The germline CDR1 and CDR2 sequences are MNHNS and SASEGT. With 8 bases clipped from V and 1 base from J, the junction kept 4 bases outside the gene matches. CDR3 region: CASPPSGGTDTQYF. For the CDR3, the DNA is TGTGCCAGCCCCCCTAGCGGGGGCACAGATACGCAGTATTTT.

J is TRBJ1-1 and V is TRBV7-9; 8 nucleotides line up with TRBD1. Germline V gene data show CDR1 as SEHNR and CDR2 as FQNEAQ (reference sequence). This CDR3 has 15 amino acids. Germline trimming cut 1 base from V and 2 bases from J; bases unmatched to any gene: 3. As DNA, the CDR3 is TGTGCCAGCAGCTTAGAATCAGGGGGCAACACTGAAGCTTTCTTT. It codes for CASSLESGGNTEAFF.

The chain couples TRBV5-1 to TRBJ2-2; D remains ambiguous. Deletions cut 2 bases from V and 1 base from J, with 3 bases between. Germline V gene sequence: CDR1 SGHRS, CDR2 YFSETQ. The CDR3 consists of 13 residues. CDR3 amino acids: CASSLLNTGELFF. The CDR3 DNA follows: TGCGCCAGCAGCTTACTGAACACCGGGGAGCTGTTTTTT.

The gene calls are TRBV2 and TRBJ1-5; possible D gene TRBD1, 6 bases. The CDR3 runs to 13 residues. Trimming shortened V by 6 bases and J by 7 bases, and 13 bases separated the two germline ends. Per germline, CDR1 SNHLY and CDR2 FYNNEI. CDR3 protein: CASRGVQGQPQHF. The CDR3 DNA is TGTGCCAGCAGAGGGGTACAGGGCCAGCCCCAGCATTTT.

This clone was detected once. The V call is TRBV5-4, the J call TRBJ2-7, with 9 bases fitting TRBD1. Germline-derived CDR1 and CDR2 are SGHNT and YYREEE (reference sequence). The CDR3 contains 17 residues. The V gene end was trimmed by 1 base and the J gene end by 5 bases; junction bases not matched to a gene: 13. The CDR3 DNA sequence: TGTGCCAGCAGCTTGTCGGCCCAGGGGACAGGGAAGAACGAGCAGTACTTC. Encoded protein: CASSLSAQGTGKNEQYF. The full variable domain, in which reference TRBV5-4 and TRBJ2-7 provide the parts outside the CDR3, is ETGVTQSPTHLIKTRGQQVTLRCSSQSGHNTVSWYQQALGQGPQFIFQYYREEENGRGNFPPRFSGLQFPNYSSELNVNALELDDSALYLCASSLSAQGTGKNEQYFGPGTRLTVT.

The DNA of the CDR3 is TGTGCCAGCAGCTTAGGAGGGTCCCGGATACGTACCGGGGAGCTGTTTTTT. Amino acids: CASSLGGSRIRTGELFF. The J gene is TRBJ2-2, the V gene TRBV11-2; D is perhaps TRBD2 (5 bases). V was clipped by 1 base and J by 5 bases, with 17 bases between them. CDR3 length: 17 residues. Germline loops: CDR1 SGHAT, CDR2 FQNNGV.

The J gene is TRBJ2-7, the V gene TRBV28; 9 bases are a match to TRBD2. Unmatched junction bases numbered 4, after V lost 2 bases and J lost 2 bases. CDR3 length: 15 amino acids. Germline lookup yields CDR1 MDHEN and CDR2 SYDVKM. CDR3 protein: CASSLIGGGAYEQYF. The CDR3 DNA reads as TGTGCCAGCAGTTTAATAGGCGGGGGGGCCTACGAGCAGTACTTC.

This chain links TRBV14 with TRBJ2-7; D is possibly TRBD2 (5 bases). V lost 3 bases, J lost 6 bases, and 12 bases lay in between. The CDR3 totals 13 residues. Germline CDR1 reads SGHDN; CDR2 reads FVKESK. The CDR3 is CASSHGVAPEQYF. The CDR3 coding sequence is TGTGCCAGCAGCCACGGGGTTGCGCCCGAGCAGTACTTC.

The V and J genes are TRBV4-1 and TRBJ1-1; no definite D call. V lost 8 bases and J 1 base, leaving 14 bases between the germline ends. The CDR3 length is 14 residues. Germline V gene data show CDR1 as MGHRA and CDR2 as YSYEKL. This CDR3 is CASGRKGGNTEAFF. CDR3 coding DNA: TGCGCCAGCGGACGAAAAGGAGGGAACACTGAAGCTTTCTTT.